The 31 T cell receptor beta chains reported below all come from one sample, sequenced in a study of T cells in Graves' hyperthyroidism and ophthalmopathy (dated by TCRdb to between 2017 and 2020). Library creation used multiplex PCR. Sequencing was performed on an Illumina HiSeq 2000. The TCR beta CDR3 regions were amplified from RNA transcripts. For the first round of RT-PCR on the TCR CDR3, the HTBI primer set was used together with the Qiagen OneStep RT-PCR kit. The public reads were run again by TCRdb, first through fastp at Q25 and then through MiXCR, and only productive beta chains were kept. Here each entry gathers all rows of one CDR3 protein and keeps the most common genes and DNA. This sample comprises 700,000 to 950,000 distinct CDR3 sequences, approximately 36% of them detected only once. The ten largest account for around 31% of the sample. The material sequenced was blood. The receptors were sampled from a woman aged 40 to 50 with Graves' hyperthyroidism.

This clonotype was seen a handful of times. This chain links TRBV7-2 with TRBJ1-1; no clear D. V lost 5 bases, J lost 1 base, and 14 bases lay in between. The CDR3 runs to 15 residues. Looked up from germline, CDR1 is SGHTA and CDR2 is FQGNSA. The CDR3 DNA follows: TGTGCCAGCAGCCCCCCGGGAATGGGGAACACTGAAGCTTTCTTT. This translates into CASSPPGMGNTEAFF.

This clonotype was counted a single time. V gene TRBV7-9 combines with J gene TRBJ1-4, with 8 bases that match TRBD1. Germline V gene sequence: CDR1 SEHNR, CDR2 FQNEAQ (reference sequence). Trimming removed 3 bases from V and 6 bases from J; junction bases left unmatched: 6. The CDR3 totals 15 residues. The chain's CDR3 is CASSFVGGQDEKLFF. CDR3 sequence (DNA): TGTGCCAGCAGCTTCGTGGGGGGACAGGATGAAAAACTGTTTTTT.

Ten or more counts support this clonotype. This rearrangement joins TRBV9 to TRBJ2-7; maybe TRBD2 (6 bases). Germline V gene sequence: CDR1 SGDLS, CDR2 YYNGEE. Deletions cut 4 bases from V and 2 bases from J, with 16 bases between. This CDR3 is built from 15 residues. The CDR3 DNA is TGTGCCAGCAGCCCTCGGGGAGGAGAGACCTACGAGCAGTACTTC. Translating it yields CASSPRGGETYEQYF.

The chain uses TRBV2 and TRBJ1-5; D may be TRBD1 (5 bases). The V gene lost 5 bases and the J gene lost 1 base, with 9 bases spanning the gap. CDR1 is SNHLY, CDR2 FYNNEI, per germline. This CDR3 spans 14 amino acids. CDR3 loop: CASSRGKSNQPQHF. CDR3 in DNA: TGTGCCAGCAGTCGGGGGAAGAGCAATCAGCCCCAGCATTTT.

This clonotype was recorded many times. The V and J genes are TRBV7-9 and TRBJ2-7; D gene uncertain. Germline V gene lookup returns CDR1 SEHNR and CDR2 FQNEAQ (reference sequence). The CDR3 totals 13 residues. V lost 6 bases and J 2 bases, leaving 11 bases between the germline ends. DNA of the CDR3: TGTGCCAGCAGTCCTGACGGAGCCTACGAGCAGTACTTC. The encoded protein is CASSPDGAYEQYF. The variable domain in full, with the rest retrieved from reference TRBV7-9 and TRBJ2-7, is DTGVSQNPRHKITKRGQNVTFRCDPISEHNRLYWYRQTLGQGPEFLTYFQNEAQLEKSRLLSDRFSAERPKGSFSTLEIQRTEQGDSAMYLCASSPDGAYEQYFGPGTRLTVT.

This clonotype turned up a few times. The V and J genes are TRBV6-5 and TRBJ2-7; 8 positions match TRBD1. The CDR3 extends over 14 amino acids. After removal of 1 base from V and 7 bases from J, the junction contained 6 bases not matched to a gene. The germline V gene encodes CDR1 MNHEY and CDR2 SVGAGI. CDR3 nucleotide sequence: TGTGCCAGCAGTTACTATCAGGGGGCGAGGGAGCAGTACTTC. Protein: CASSYYQGAREQYF.

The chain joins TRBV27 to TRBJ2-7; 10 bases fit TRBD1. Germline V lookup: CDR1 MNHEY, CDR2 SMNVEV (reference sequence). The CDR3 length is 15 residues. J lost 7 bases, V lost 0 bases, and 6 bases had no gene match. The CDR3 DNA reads TGTGCCAGCAGTTTATCCGGGACAGGGGCCTTGGAGCAGTACTTC. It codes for CASSLSGTGALEQYF.

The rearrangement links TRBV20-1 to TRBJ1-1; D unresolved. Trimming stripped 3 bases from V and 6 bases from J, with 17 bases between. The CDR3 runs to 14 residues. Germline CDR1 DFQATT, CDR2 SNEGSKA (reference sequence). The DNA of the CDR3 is TGCAGTGCTAGCTTGCCACGCGGGGTGTCTGAAGCTTTCTTT. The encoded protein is CSASLPRGVSEAFF.

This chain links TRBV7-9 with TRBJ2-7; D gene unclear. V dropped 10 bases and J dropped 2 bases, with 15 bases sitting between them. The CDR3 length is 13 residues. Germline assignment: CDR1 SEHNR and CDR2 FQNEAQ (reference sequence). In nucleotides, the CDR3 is TGTGCCATCAGTTCAAGTACCACCTACGAGCAGTACTTC. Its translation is CAISSSTTYEQYF.

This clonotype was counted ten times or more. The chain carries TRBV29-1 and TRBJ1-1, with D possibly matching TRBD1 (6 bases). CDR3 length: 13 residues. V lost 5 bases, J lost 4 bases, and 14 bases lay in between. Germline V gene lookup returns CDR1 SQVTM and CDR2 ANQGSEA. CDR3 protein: CSVTHTGFTEAFF. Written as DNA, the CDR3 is TGCAGCGTTACCCATACAGGGTTCACTGAAGCTTTCTTT.

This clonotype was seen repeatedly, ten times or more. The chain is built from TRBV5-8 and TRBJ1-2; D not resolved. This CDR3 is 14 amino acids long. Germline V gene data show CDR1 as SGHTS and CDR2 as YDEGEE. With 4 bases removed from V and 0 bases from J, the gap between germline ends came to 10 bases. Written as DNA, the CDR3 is TGTGCCAGCAGCGCGAGACATACTAACTATGGCTACACCTTC. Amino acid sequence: CASSARHTNYGYTF.

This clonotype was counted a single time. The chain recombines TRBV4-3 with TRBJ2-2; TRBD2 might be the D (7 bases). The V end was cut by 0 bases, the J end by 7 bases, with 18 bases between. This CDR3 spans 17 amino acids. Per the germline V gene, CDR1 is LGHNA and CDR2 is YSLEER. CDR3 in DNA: TGCGCCAGCAGCCAAGATAGAGGGGGGGTGGGTGACGGGGAGCTGTTTTTT. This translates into CASSQDRGGVGDGELFF.

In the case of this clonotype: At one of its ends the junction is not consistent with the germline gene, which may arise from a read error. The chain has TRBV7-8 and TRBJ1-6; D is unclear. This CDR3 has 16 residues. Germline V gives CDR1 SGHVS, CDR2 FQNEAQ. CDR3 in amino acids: CASSRLQGEGNPPLHF. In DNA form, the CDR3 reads TGTGCCAGCAGCCGTTTACAAGGAGAGGGTAATCCACCCCTCCACTTT.

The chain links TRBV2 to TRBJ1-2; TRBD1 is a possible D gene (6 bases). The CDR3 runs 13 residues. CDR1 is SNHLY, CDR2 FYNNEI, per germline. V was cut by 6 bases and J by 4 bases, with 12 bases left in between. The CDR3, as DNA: TGTGCCAGCAGAGGGACAAACGTCTATGGCTACACCTTC. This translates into CASRGTNVYGYTF.

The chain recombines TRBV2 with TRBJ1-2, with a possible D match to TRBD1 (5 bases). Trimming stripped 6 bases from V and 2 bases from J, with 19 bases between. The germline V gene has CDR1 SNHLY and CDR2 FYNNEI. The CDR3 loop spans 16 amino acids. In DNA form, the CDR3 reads TGTGCCAGCAGCCCCCAAGCTCAGACAGCAAACTATGGCTACACCTTC. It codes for CASSPQAQTANYGYTF.

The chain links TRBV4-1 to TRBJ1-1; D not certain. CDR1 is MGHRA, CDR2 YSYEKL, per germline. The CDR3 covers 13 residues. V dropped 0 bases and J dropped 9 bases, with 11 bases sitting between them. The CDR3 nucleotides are TGCGCCAGCAGCCAAGATGCCGGACGGAAAGCTTTCTTT. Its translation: CASSQDAGRKAFF.

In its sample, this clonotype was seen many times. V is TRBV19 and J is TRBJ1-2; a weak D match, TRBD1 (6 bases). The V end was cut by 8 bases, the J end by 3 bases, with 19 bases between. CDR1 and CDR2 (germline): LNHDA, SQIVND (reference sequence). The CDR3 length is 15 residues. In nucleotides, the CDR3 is TGTGCCAGTCGCGAGGGACGGGGGCAGTACTATGGCTACACCTTC. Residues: CASREGRGQYYGYTF.

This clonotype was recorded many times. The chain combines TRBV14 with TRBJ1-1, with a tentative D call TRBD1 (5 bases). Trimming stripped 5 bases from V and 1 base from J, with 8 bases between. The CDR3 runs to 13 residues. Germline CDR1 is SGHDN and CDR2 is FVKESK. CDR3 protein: CASSWGENTEAFF. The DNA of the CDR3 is TGTGCCAGCAGCTGGGGGGAGAACACTGAAGCTTTCTTT.

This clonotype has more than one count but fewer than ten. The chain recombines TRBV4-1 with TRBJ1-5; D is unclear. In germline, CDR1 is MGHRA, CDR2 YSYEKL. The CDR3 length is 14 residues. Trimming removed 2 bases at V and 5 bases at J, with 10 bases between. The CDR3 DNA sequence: TGCGCCAGCAGCCAAATACAGCAGTATCAGCCCCAGCATTTT. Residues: CASSQIQQYQPQHF.

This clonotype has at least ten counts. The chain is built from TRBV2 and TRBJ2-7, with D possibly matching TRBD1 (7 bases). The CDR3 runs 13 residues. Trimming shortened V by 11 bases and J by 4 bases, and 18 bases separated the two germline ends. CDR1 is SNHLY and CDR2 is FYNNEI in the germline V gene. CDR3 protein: CAGGTENGYEQYF. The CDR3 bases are TGTGCCGGCGGGACAGAGAATGGGTACGAGCAGTACTTC.

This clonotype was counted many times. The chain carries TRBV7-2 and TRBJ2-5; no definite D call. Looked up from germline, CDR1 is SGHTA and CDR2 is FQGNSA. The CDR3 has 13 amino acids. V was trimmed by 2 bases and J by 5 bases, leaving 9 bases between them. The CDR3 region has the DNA TGTGCCAGCAGCTTAAACACTCACGAGACCCAGTACTTC. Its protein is CASSLNTHETQYF.

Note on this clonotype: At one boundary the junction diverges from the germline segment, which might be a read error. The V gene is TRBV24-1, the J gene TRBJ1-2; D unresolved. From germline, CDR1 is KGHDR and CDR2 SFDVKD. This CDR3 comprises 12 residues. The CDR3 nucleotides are TGTGTCACCTCCAGAGCCAACTATGGCTACACCTTC. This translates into CVTSRANYGYTF.

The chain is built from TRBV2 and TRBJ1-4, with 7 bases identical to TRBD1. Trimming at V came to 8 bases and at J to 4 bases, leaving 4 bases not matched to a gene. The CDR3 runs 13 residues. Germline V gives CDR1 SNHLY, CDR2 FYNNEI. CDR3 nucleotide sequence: TGTGCCAGCTTGGACAGGCATAATGAAAAACTGTTTTTT. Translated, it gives CASLDRHNEKLFF.

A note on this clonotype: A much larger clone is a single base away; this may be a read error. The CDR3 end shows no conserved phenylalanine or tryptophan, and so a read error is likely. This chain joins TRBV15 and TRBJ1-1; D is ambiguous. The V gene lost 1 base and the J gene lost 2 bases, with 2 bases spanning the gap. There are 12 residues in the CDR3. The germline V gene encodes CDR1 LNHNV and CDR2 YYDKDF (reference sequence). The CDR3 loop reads CATSRGNTEAFS. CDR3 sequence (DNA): TGTGCCACCAGCAGAGGAAACACTGAAGCTTTCTCT.

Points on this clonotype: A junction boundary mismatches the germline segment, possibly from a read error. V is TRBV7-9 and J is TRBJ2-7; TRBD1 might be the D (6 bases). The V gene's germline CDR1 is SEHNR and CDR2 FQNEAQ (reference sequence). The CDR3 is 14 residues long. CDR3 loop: CASSQDHRAYEQYF. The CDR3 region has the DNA TGCGCCAGCAGCCAAGATCACAGGGCCTACGAGCAGTACTTC.

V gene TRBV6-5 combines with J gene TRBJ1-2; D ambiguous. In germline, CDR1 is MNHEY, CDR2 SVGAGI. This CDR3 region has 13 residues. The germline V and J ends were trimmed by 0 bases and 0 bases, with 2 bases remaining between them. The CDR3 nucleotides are TGTGCCAGCAGTTACTCGACTAACTATGGCTACACCTTC. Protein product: CASSYSTNYGYTF.

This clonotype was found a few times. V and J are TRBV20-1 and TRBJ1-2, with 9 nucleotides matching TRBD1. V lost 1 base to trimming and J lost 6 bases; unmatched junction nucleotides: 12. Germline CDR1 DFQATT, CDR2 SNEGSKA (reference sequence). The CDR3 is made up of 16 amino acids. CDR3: CSARGDSGTGIDGYTF. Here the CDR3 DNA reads TGCAGTGCTAGAGGGGATTCGGGGACAGGGATTGATGGCTACACCTTC.

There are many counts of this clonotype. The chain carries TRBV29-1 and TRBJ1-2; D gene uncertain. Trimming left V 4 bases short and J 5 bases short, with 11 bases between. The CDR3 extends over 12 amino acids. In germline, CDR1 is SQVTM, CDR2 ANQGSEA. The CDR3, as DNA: TGCAGCGTTGTGGACGGGTTTTATGGCTACACCTTC. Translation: CSVVDGFYGYTF.

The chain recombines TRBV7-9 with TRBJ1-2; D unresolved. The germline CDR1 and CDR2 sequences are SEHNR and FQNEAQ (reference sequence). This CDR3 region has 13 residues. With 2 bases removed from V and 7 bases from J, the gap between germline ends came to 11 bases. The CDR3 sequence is CASSLIGLGGYTF. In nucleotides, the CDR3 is TGTGCCAGCAGCTTAATAGGTTTAGGTGGCTACACCTTC.

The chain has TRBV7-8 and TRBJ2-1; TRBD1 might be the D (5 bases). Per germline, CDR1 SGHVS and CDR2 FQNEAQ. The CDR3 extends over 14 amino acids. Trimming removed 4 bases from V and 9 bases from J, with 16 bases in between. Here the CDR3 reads CASSSGHAKPEQFF. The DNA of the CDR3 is TGTGCCAGCAGCTCCGGACATGCTAAACCTGAGCAGTTCTTC.

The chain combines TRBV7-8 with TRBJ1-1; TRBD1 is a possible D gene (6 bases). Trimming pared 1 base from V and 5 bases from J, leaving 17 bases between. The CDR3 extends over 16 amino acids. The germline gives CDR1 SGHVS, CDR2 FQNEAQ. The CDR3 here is CASSLDWLGGGTEAFF. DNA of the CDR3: TGTGCCAGCAGCTTAGATTGGTTAGGGGGGGGGACTGAAGCTTTCTTT.